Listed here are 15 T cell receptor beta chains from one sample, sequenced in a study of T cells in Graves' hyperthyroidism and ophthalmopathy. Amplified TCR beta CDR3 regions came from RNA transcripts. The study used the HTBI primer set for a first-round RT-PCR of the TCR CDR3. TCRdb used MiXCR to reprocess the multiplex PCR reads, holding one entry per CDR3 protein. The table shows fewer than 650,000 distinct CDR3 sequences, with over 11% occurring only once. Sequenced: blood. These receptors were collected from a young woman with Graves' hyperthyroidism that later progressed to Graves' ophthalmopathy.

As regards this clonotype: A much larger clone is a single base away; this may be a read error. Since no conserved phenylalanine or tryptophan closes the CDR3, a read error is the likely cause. The CDR3, as DNA: TGTGCCAGCAGAAGGGACAGGGGGGATTCACCCCTCCACCTT. Its translation: CASRRDRGDSPLHL. The chain recombines TRBV12-3 or TRBV12-4 with TRBJ1-6, with 11 bases lining up with TRBD1. CDR3 length: 14 amino acids. V shed 6 bases, J shed 8 bases, and the junction held 3 bases outside the gene matches.

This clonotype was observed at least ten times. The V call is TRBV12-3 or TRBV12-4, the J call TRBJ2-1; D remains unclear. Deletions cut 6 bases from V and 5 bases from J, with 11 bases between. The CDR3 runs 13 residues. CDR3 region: CASRRDTHNEQFF. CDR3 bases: TGTGCCAGCAGGAGAGACACGCACAATGAGCAGTTCTTC.

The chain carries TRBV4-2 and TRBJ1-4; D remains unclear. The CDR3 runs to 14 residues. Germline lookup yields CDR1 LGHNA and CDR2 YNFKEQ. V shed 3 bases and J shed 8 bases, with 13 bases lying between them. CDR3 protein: CASSQDGPGEKLFF. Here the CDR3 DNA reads TGTGCCAGCAGCCAGGACGGACCGGGGGAAAAACTGTTTTTT.

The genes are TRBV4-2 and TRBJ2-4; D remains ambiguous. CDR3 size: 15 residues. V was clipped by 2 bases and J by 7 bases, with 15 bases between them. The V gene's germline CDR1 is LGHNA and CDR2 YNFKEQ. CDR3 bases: TGTGCCAGCAGCCAAACCGGATCGCTAAGCAACATTCAGTACTTC. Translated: CASSQTGSLSNIQYF.

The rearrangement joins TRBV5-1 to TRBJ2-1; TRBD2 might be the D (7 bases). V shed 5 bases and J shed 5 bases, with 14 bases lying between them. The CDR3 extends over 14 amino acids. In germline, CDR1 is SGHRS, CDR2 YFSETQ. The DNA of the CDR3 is TGCGCCAGCAGGAGGGGGGGAAACGACAATGAGCAGTTCTTC. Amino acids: CASRRGGNDNEQFF.

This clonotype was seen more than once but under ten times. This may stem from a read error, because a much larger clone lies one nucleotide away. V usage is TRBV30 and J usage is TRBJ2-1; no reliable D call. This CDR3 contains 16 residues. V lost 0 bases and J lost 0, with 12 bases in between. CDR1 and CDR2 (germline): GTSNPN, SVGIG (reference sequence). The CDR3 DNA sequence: TGTGCCTGGAGTGTACGGGTCACCTCCTCCTACAATGAGCAGTTCTTC. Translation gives CAWSVRVTSSYNEQFF. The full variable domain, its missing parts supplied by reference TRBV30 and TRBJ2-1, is SQTIHQWPATLVQPVGSPLSLECTVEGTSNPNLYWYRQAAGRGLQLLFYSVGIGQISSEVPQNLSASRPQDRQFILSSKKLLLSDSGFYLCAWSVRVTSSYNEQFFGPGTRLTVL.

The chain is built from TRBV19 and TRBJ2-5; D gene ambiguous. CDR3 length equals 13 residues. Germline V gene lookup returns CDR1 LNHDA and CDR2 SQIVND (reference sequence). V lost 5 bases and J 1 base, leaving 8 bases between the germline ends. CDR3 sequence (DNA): TGTGCCAGTAGTCCGACCTGCCAAGAGACCCAGTACTTC. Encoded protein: CASSPTCQETQYF.

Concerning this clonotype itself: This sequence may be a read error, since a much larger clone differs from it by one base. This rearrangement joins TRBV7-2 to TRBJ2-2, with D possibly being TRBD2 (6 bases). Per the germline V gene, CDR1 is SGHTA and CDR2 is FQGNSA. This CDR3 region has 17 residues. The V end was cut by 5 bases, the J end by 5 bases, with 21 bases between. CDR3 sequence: CASSPGGVSRTTGELFF. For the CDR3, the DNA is TGTGCCAGCAGCCCTGGAGGGGTCAGTCGAACAACCGGGGAGCTGTTTTTT.

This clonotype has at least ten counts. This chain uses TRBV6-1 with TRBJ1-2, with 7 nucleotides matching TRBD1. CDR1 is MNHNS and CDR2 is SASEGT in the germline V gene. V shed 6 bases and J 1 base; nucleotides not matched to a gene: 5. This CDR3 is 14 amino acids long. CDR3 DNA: TGTGCCAGCAGGGAGACAGGGATTAACTATGGCTACACCTTC. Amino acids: CASRETGINYGYTF.

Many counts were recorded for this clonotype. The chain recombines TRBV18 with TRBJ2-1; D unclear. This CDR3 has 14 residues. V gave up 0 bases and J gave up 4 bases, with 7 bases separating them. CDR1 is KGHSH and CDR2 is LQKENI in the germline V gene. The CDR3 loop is CASSPPMTYNEQFF. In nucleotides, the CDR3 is TGTGCCAGCTCACCACCTATGACTTACAATGAGCAGTTCTTC.

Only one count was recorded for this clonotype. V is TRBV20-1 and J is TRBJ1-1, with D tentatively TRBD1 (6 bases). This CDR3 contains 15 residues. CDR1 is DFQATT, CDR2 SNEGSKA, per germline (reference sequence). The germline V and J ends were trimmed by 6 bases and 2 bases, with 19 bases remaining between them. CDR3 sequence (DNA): TGCAGTGCAATTTTCTTGGACAGATCAAACACTGAAGCTTTCTTT. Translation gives CSAIFLDRSNTEAFF.

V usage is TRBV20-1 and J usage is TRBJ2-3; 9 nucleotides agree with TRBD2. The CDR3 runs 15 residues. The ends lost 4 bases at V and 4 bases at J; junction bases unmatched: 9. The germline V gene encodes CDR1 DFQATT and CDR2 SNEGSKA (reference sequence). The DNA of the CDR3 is TGCAGTGCTATGGGTCAACTAGCGGGCTCAGATACGCAGTATTTT. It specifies CSAMGQLAGSDTQYF.

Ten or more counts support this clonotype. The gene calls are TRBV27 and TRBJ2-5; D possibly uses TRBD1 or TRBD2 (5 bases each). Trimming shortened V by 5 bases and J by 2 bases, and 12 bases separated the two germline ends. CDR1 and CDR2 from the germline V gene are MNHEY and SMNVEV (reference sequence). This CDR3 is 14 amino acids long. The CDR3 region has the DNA TGTGCCAGCAGTACCCCGGGACGTCAAGAGACCCAGTACTTC. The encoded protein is CASSTPGRQETQYF.

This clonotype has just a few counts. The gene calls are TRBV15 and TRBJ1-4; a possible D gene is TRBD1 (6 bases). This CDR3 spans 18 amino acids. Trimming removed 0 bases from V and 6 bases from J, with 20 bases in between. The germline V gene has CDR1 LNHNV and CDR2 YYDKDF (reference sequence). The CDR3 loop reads CATSRDHLEDSVYEKLFF. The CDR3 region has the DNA TGTGCCACCAGCAGAGATCACTTAGAGGACAGTGTTTATGAAAAACTGTTTTTT. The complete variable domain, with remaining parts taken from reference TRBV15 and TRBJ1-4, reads DAMVIQNPRYQVTQFGKPVTLSCSQTLNHNVMYWYQQKSSQAPKLLFHYYDKDFNNEADTPDNFQSRRPNTSFCFLDIRSPGLGDTAMYLCATSRDHLEDSVYEKLFFGSGTQLSVL.

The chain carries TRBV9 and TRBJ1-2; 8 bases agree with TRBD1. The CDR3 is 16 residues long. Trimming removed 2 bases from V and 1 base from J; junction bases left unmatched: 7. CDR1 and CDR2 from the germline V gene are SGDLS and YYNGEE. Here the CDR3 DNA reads TGTGCCAGCAGCGTCGAAAAGACAGGGGTTAACTATGGCTACACCTTC. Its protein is CASSVEKTGVNYGYTF.